This TCR beta chain was sequenced in a study of blood T cell repertoires in COVID-19. Study-wide context: Acute and convalescent COVID-19 specimens originated in the United States, Italy and Spain. T cells, B-cell-depleted T cells, or PBMCs provided the cDNA or gDNA that served as material.

Methods used by the authors: For nucleated cells, counts were estimated from reference gene primer amplification. Clones were sequenced by immunoSEQ multiplex PCR, and TCRdb holds only the in-frame ones, with some missing. V, J and clone size were drawn from that table, and D and trimming were deduced from the DNA. Here the sample spans 200,000 to 250,000 clones, around 85% being singletons. This CDR3 region has 17 residues. Trimming took 3 bases from V and 4 from J; bases not matched to a gene: 12. Germline CDR1 and CDR2: SQVTM and ANQGSEA. Sequenced material: peripheral blood. The J gene is TRBJ2-2, the V gene TRBV29-1; 9 nucleotides match TRBD1. The TCR was taken from a man between 60 and 75 years old with acute or convalescent COVID-19. CDR3 protein: CSVEWWGQGLVTGELFF. In DNA, the CDR3 is TGCAGCGTTGAGTGGTGGGGACAGGGTCTTGTCACCGGGGAGCTGTTTTTT.